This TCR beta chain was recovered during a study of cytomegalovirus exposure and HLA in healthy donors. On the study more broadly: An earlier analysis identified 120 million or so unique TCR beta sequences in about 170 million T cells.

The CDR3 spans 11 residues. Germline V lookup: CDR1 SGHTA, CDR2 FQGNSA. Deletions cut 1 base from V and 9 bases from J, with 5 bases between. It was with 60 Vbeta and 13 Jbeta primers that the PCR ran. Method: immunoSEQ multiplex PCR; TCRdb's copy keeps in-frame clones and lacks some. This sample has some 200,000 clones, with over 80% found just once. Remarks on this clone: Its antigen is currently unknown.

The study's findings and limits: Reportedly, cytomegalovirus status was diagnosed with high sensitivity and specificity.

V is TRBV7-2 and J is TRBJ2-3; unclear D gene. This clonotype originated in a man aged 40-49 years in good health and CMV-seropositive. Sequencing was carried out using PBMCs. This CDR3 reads CASSLVRTQYF. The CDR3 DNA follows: TGTGCCAGCAGCTTAGTCCGGACGCAGTATTTT.